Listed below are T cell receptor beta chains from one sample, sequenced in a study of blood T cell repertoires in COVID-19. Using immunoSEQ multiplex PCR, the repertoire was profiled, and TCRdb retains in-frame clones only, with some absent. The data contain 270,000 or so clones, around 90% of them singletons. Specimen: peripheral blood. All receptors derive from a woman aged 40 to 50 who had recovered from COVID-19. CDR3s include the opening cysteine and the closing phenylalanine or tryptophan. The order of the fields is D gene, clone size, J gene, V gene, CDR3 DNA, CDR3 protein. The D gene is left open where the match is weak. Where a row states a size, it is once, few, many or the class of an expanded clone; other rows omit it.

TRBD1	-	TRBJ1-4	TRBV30	TGTGCCTGGAGTAGGGGACAGGGGGCGGTAAATGAAAAACTGTTTTTT	CAWSRGQGAVNEKLFF
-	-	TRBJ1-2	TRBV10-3	TGTGCCATCAGGGAGGACTCGGGATACGGGACAACCGGTGGCTACACCTTC	CAIREDSGYGTTGGYTF
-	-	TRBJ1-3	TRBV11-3	TGTGCCAGCAGCTTAGATCTGGGCACTCCTGGCTCTGGAAACACCATATATTTT	CASSLDLGTPGSGNTIYF
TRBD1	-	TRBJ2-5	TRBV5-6	TGTGCCAGCAGCTTAGGACAGGGGTACCAAGAGACCCAGTACTTC	CASSLGQGYQETQYF
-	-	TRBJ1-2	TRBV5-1	TGCGCCAGCAGCTTCCAAACAGGCAAACTTAACTATGGCTACACCTTC	CASSFQTGKLNYGYTF
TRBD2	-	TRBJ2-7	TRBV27	TGTGCCAGCAGTTCTGGACTAGCGGGAGGGCGGTTTAGCGAGCAGTACTTC	CASSSGLAGGRFSEQYF
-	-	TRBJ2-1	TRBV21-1	TGTGCCAGCAGAGGTGAAGGAGGACTAGCGGGTGGGTCGGTCAATGAGCAGTTCTTC	CASRGEGGLAGGSVNEQFF
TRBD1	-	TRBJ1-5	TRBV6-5	TGTGCCAGCAGTTACCGACAGGGAGGAGGTCAGCCCCAGCATTTT	CASSYRQGGGQPQHF
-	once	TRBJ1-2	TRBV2	TGTGCCAGCAGTGAAGGGCAAGTCCTCCCCTATGGCTACACCTTC	CASSEGQVLPYGYTF
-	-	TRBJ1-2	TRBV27	TGTGCCAGCAGTTACAGGGAGGGCTACACCTTC	CASSYREGYTF
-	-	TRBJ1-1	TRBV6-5	TGTGCCAGCTCACACCCGGGCACTGAAGCTTTCTTT	CASSHPGTEAFF
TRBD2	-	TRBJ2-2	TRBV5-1	TGCGCCAGCAGCTTCCCGGGACTAGAGACCCCCGGGGGGGGCACCGGGGAGCTGTTTTTT	CASSFPGLETPGGGTGELFF
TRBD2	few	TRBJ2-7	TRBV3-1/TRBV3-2	TGTGCCAGCAGCCAAGCCGGGACTAGCGCACACGAGCAGTACTTC	CASSQAGTSAHEQYF